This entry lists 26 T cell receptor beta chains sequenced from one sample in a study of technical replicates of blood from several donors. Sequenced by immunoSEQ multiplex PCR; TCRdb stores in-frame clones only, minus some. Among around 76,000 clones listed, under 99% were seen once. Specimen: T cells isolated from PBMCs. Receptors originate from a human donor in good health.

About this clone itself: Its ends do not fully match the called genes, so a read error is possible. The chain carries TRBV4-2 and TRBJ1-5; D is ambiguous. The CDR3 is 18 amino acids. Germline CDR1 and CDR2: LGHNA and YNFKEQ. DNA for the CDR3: TGTGCCAGCAGCGAAGACGCCTTTCGAGAGGTTTACGATCAGCCCCAGCATTTT. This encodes CASSEDAFREVYDQPQHF.

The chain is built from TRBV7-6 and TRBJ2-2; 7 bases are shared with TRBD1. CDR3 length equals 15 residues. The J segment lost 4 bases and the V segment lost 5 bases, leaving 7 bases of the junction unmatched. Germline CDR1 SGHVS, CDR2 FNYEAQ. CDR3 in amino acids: CASSPLPGGTGELFF. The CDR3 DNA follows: TGTGCCAGCAGCCCGCTCCCAGGGGGCACCGGGGAGCTGTTTTTT.

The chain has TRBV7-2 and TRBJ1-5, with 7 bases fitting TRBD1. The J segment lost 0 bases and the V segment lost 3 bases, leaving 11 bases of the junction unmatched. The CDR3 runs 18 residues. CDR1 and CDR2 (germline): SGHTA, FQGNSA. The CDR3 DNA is TGTGCCAGCAGCTTCATACAGGGGCCACTGTATAGCAATCAGCCCCAGCATTTT. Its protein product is CASSFIQGPLYSNQPQHF.

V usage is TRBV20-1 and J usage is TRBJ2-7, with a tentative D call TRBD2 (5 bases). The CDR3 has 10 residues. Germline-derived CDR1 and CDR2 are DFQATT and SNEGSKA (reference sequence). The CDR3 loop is CSGVSAEQYF. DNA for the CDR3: TGCAGCGGGGTATCGGCCGAGCAGTACTTC.

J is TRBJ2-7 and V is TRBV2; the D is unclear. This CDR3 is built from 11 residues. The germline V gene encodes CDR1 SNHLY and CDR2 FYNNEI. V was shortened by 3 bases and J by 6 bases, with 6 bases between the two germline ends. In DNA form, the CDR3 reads TGTGCCAGCAGTGATAATTTCGAGCAGTACTTC. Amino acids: CASSDNFEQYF.

CDR3 bases: TGTGCCAGCAGCCATAGTCTGGGGCCTGGGGAGCTGTTTTTT. It is translated as CASSHSLGPGELFF. The gene calls are TRBV5-6 and TRBJ2-2, with D possibly matching TRBD1 (5 bases). The CDR3 extends over 14 amino acids. Per germline, CDR1 SGHDT and CDR2 YYEEEE. V was cut by 4 bases and J by 8 bases, with 15 bases left in between.

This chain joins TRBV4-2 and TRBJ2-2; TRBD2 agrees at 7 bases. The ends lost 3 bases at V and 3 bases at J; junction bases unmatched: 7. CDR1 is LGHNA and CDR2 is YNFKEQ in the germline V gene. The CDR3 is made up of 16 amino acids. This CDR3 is CASSQSFLADTGELFF. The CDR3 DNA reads TGTGCCAGCAGCCAGAGTTTCCTAGCGGACACCGGGGAGCTGTTTTTT.

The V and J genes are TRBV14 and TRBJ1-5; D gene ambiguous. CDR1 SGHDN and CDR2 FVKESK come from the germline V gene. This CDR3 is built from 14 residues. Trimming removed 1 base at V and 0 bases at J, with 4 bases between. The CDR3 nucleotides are TGTGCCAGCAGCCAAGGCTATAGCAATCAGCCCCAGCATTTT. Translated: CASSQGYSNQPQHF.

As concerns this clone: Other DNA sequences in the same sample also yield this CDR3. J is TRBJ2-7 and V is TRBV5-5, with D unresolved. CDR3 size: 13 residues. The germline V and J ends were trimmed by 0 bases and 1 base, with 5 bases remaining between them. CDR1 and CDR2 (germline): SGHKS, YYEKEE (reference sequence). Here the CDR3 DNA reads TGTGCCAGCAGCTTGGCCGGTTCCTACGAGCAGTACTTC. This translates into CASSLAGSYEQYF.

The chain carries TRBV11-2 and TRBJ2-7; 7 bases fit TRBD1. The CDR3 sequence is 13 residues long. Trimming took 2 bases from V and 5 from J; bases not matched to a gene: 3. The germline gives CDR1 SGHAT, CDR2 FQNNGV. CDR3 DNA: TGTGCCAGCAGCTTAAACAGGGGAAACGAGCAGTACTTC. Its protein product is CASSLNRGNEQYF.

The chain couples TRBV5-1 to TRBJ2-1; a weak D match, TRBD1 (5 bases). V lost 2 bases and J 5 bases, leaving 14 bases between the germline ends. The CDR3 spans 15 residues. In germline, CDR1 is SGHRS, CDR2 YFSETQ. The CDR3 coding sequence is TGCGCCAGCAGCTTAAGAACAGGCAGGGACAATGAGCAGTTCTTC. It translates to CASSLRTGRDNEQFF.

CDR3 bases: TGTGCCAGCAGCCTAAGGGGGCCGGGCGGGGAAAAACTGTTTTTT. It is translated as CASSLRGPGGEKLFF. The J gene is TRBJ1-4, the V gene TRBV7-2, with 7 bases aligning to TRBD1. Germline V gives CDR1 SGHTA, CDR2 FQGNSA. The junction had 11 bases not matched to a gene; V was cut back by 5 bases and J by 8 bases. The CDR3 is 15 amino acids.

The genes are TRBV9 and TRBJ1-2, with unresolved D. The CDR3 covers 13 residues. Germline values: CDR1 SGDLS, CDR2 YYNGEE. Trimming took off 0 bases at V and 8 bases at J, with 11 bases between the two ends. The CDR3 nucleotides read TGTGCCAGCAGCGTAGAACCAGGAGGGGGCTACACCTTC. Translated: CASSVEPGGGYTF.

The CDR3 sequence is CASSLGGPYSNQPQHF. DNA of the CDR3: TGTGCCAGCAGCTTAGGAGGGCCTTATAGCAATCAGCCCCAGCATTTT. The gene calls are TRBV7-2 and TRBJ1-5; D remains unclear. Looked up from germline, CDR1 is SGHTA and CDR2 is FQGNSA. Trimming pared 1 base from V and 0 bases from J, leaving 10 bases between. The CDR3 contains 16 residues.

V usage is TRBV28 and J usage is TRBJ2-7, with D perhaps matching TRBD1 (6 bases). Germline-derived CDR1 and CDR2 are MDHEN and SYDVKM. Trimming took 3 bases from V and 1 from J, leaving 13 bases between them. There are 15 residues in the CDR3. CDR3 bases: TGTGCCAGCAGTTTTGATCAGGGGCAATCCTACGAGCAGTACTTC. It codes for CASSFDQGQSYEQYF.

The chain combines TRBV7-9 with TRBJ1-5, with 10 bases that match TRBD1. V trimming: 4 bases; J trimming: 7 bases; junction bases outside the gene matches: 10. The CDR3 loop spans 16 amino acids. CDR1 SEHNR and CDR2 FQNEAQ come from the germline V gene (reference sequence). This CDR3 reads CASSYRDRGGGQPQHF. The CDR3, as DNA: TGTGCCAGCAGCTACCGGGACAGGGGAGGTGGGCAGCCCCAGCATTTT.

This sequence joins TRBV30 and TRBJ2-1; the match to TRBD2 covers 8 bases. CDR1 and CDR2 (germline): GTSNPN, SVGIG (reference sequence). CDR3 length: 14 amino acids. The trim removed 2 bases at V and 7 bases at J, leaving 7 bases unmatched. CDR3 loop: CAWSSSGSLNEQFF. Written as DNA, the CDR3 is TGTGCCTGGAGTAGCAGCGGGAGTTTAAATGAGCAGTTCTTC. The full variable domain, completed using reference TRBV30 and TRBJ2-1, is SQTIHQWPATLVQPVGSPLSLECTVEGTSNPNLYWYRQAAGRGLQLLFYSVGIGQISSEVPQNLSASRPQDRQFILSSKKLLLSDSGFYLCAWSSSGSLNEQFFGPGTRLTVL.

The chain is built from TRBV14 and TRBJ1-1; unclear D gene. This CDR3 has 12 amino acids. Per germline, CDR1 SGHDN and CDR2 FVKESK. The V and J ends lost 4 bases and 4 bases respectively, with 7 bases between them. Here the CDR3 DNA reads TGTGCCAGCAGCCCATACTCCACTGAAGCTTTCTTT. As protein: CASSPYSTEAFF.

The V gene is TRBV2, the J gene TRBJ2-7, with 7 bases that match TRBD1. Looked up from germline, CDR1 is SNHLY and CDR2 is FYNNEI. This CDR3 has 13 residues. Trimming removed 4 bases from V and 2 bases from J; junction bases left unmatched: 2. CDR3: CASSGTGAYEQYF. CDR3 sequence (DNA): TGTGCCAGCAGTGGGACAGGAGCCTACGAGCAGTACTTC.

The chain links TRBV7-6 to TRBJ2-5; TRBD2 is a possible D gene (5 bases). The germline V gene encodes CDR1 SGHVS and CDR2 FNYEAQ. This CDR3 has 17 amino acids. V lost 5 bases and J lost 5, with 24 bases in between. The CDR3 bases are TGTGCCAGCAGCCCGGGATGGGCACGGCCCTTATGGGAGACCCAGTACTTC. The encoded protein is CASSPGWARPLWETQYF.

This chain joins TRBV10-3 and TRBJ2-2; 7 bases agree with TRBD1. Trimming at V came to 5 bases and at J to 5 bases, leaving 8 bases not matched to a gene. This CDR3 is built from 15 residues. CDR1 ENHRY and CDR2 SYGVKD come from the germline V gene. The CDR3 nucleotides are TGTGCCATCAGTTCCGGGACAGCTTATACCGGGGAGCTGTTTTTT. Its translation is CAISSGTAYTGELFF.

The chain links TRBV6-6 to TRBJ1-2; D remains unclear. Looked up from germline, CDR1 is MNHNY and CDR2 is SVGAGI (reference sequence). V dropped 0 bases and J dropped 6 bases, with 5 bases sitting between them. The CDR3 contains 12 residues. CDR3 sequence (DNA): TGTGCCAGCAGTTACTCGGCGGATGGCTACACCTTC. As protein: CASSYSADGYTF.

The CDR3: CASSYPNNEQFF. The CDR3 nucleotides are TGTGCCAGCAGTTACCCCAACAATGAGCAGTTCTTC. The chain is built from TRBV6-5 and TRBJ2-1, with D hard to call. Germline V gene sequence: CDR1 MNHEY, CDR2 SVGAGI. This CDR3 has 12 amino acids. V lost 2 bases to trimming and J lost 5 bases, with 4 bases between them.

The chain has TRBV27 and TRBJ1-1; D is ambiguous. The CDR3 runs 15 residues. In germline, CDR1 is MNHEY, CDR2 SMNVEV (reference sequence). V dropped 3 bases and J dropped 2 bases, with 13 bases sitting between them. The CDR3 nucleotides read TGTGCCAGCAGTTTTAATCGTCTGGCCAACACTGAAGCTTTCTTT. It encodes CASSFNRLANTEAFF.

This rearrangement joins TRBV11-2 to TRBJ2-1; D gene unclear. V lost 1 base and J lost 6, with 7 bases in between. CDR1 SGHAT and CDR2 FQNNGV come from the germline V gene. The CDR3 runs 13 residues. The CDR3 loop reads CASSLAVFNEQFF. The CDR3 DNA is TGTGCCAGCAGCTTAGCAGTTTTCAATGAGCAGTTCTTC.

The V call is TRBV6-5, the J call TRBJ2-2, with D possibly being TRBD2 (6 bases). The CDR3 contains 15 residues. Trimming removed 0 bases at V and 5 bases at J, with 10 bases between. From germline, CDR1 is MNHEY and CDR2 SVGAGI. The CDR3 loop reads CASSYSLAGTGELFF. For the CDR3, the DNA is TGTGCCAGCAGTTACTCTCTGGCGGGGACCGGGGAGCTGTTTTTT.